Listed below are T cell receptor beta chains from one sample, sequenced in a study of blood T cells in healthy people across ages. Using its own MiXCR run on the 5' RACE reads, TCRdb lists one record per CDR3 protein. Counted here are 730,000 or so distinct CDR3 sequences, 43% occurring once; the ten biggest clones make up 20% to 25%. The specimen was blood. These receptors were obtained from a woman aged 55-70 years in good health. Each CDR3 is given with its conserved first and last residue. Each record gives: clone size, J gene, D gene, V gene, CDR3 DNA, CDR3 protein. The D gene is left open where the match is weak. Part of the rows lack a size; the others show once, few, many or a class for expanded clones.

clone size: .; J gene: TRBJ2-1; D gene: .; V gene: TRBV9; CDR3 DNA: TGTGCCAGCAGCGTAGAGGTCGGCGGAATATTAAGCAATGAGCAGTTCTTC; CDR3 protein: CASSVEVGGILSNEQFF
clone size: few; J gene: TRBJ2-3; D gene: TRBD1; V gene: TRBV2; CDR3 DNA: TGTGCCAGCACCAGGACAGGGGGTAGCACAGATACGCAGTATTTT; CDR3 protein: CASTRTGGSTDTQYF
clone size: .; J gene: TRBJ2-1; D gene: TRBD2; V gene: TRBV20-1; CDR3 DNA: TGCAGTGCTAGAGATGGGACTAGCGGGAGCTTTAATGAGCAGTTCTTC; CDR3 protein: CSARDGTSGSFNEQFF
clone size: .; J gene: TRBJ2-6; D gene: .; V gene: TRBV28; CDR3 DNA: TGTGCCAGCAGTTTCAGAATCTCTGGGGCCAACGTCCTGACTTTC; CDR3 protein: CASSFRISGANVLTF
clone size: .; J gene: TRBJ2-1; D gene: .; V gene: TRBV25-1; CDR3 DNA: TGTGCCAGCAGTCCACCTGGCGGGCACCACAATGAGCAGTTCTTC; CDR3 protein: CASSPPGGHHNEQFF
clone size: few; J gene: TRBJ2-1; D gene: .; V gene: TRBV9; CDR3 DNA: TGTGCCAGCAGCGTAGAGGTGGGAAACGGTTACAATGAGCAGTTCTTC; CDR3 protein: CASSVEVGNGYNEQFF
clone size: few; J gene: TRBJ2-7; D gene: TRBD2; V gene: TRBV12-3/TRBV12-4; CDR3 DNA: TGTGCCAGCAGTTCCTCACTAGCGGGGGGAAACGAGCAGTACTTC; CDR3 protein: CASSSSLAGGNEQYF
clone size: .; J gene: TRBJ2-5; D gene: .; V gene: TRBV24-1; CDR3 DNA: TGTGCCACCAGTGGTGACGGATCCTACAATGAGCAGTACTTC; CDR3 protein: CATSGDGSYNEQYF
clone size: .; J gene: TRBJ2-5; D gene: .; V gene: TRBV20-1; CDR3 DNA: TGCAGTGCTCGACAGCCCCAGTACTTC; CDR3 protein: CSARQPQYF
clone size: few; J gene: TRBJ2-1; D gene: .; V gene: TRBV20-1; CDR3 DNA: TGCAGTGCTAGAGATGAGGAGAGAAACAATGAGCAGTTCTTC; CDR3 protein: CSARDEERNNEQFF
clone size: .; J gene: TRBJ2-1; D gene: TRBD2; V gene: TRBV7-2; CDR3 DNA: TGTGCCAGCAGCATTCGACCGGGACTAGCTGCTAGTGACAATGAGCAGTTCTTC; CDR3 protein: CASSIRPGLAASDNEQFF
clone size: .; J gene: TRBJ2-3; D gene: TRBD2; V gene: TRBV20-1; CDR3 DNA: TGCAGTGCCGATTCCGGGACTAGAAGCTCAGATACGCAGTATTTT; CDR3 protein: CSADSGTRSSDTQYF
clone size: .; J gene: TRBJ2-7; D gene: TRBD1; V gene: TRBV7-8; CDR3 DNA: TGTGCCAGCAGCCCTATCCGACAGGGGGCCCACTACGAGCAGTACTTC; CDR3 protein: CASSPIRQGAHYEQYF
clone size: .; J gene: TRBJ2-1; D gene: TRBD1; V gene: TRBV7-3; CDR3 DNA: TGTGCCAGCAGCCCCCGACAGGGACACAATGAGCAGTTCTTC; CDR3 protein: CASSPRQGHNEQFF
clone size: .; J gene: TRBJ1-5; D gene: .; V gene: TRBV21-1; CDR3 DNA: TGTGCCAGCAGCAAAGACTCCAGATATAGCAATCAGCCCCAGCATTTT; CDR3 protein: CASSKDSRYSNQPQHF
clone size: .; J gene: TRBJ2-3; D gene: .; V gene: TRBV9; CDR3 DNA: TGTGCCAGCAGCAAACAGGACCTCCGATCGGATACGCAGTATTTT; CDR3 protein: CASSKQDLRSDTQYF
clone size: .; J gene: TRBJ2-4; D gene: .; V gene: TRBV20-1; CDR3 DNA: TGCAGTGCTAGAGAGCCAGGACTTCTAGCCAAAAACATTCAGTACTTC; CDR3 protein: CSAREPGLLAKNIQYF
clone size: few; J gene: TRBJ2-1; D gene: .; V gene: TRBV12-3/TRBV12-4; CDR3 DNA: TGTGCCAGCAGTTCCCCTTTGCTCAATGAGCAGTTCTTC; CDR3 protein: CASSSPLLNEQFF
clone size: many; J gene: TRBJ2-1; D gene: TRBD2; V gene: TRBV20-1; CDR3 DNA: TGCAGTGCTAGAAGACCGGGACTAGCGTGGACTGAGCAGTTCTTC; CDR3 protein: CSARRPGLAWTEQFF
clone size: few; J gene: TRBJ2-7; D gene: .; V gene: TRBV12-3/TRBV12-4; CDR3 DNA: TGTGCCAGCAGTTTGGGACTCCTGTTAGGCGACGAGCAGTACTTC; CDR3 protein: CASSLGLLLGDEQYF
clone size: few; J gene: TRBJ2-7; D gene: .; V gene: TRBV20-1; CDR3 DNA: TGCAGTGCTAATTTCGGAGGGCCCTACGAGCAGTACTTC; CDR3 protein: CSANFGGPYEQYF
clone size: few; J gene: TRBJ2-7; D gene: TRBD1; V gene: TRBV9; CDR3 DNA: TGTGCCAGCAGCGTCGGCGGACAGGGGGCCCACGAGCAGTACTTC; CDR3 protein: CASSVGGQGAHEQYF
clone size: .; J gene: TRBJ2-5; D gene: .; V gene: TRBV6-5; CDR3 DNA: TGTGCCAGCAGTTACTCGACAGGATCACTAGAGACCCAGTACTTC; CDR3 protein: CASSYSTGSLETQYF
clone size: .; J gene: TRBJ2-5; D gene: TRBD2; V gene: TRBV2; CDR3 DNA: TGTGCCAGCAGTATGAAGGCGAGCGGGGGGGCCAGAGAGACCCAGTACTTC; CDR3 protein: CASSMKASGGARETQYF
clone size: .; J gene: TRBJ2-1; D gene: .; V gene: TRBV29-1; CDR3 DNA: TGCAGCGCCCGGAGGGGGGCGGGAAACAATGAGCAGTTCTTC; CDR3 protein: CSARRGAGNNEQFF
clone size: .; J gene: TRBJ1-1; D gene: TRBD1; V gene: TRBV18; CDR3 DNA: TGTGCCAGCTCACTGGTCAGGGACAGCCTAAACACTGAAGCTTTCTTT; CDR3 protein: CASSLVRDSLNTEAFF
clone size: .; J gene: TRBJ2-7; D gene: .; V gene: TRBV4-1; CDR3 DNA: TGCGCCAGCAGCCAAGAGGGGGACCAAACTTTCTACGAGCAGTACTTC; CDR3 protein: CASSQEGDQTFYEQYF
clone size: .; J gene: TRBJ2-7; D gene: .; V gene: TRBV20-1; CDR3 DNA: TGCAGTGCTAAAGAGGGGGGGCCGAGCTACGAGCAGTACTTC; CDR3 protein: CSAKEGGPSYEQYF
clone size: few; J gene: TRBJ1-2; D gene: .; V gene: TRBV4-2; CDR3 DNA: TGTGCCAGCAGCCAAGATGCAGGGTATGATGGCTACACCTTC; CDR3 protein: CASSQDAGYDGYTF
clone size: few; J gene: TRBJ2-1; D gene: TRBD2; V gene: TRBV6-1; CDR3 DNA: TGTGCCAGCAACCTAGCGGGTTACAATGAGCAGTTCTTC; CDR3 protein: CASNLAGYNEQFF
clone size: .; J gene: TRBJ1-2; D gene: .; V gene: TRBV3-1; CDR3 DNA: TGTGCCAGCAGCCAAGATCAGGGATGGACTAACTATGGCTACACCTTC; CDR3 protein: CASSQDQGWTNYGYTF
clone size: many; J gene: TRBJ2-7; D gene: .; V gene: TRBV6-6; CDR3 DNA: TGTGCCAGCAGTCCTAGGGTTTCGGGCGAGCAGTACTTC; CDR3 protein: CASSPRVSGEQYF
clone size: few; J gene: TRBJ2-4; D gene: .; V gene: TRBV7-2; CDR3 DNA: TGTGCCAGCAGCTTCGAGTACATGGCCAAAAACATTCAGTACTTC; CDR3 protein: CASSFEYMAKNIQYF
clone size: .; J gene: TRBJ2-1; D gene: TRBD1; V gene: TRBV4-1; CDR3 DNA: TGCGCCAGCAGCCAAACCGGGACAGGGGGCTTAAATGAGCAGTTCTTC; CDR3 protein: CASSQTGTGGLNEQFF
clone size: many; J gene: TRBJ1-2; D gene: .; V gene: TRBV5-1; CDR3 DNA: TGCGCCAGCAGCTTGATCGACAGGAACTATGGCTACACCTTC; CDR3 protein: CASSLIDRNYGYTF
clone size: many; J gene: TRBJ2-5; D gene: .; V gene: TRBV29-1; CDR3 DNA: TGCAGCGTTGCCGGATGGGGAGAGACCCAGTACTTC; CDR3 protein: CSVAGWGETQYF
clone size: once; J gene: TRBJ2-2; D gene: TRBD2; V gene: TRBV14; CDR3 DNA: TGTGCCAGCAGCCAAGGACTAGCGGGGGCCCGCACCGGGGAGCTGTTTTTT; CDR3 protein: CASSQGLAGARTGELFF
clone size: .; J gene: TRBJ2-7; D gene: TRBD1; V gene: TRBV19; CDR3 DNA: TGTGCCAGTAGTAGTGGCAGGGGGCTGGGCGAGCAGTACTTC; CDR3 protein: CASSSGRGLGEQYF
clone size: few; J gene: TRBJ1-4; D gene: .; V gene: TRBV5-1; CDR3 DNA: TGCGCCAGCGGCCGGGGTCCGACTAATGAAAAACTGTTTTTT; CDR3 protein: CASGRGPTNEKLFF
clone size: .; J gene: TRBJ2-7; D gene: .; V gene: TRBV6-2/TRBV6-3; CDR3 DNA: TGTGCCAGCGACATGGGTCAAAACAATGAGCAGTACTTC; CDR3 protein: CASDMGQNNEQYF
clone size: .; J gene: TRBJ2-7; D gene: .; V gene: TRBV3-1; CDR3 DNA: TGTGCCAGCAGTCTCGGGACTGCCGAGCAGTACTTC; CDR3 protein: CASSLGTAEQYF
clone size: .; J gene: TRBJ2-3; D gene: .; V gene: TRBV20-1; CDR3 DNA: TGCAGTGCTATCCTTGGGCTCGGGGGCGTCACAGATACGCAGTATTTT; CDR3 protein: CSAILGLGGVTDTQYF